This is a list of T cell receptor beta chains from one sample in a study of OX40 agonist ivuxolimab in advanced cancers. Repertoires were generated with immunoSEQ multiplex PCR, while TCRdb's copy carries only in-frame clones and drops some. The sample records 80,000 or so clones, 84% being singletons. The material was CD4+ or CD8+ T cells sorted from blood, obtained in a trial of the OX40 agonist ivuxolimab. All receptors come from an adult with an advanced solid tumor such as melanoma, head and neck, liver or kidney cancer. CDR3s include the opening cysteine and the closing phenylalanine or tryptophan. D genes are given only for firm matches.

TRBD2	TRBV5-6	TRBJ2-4	CASSLAFSGKAKNIQYF
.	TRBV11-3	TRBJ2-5	CASSLDQGEGETQYF
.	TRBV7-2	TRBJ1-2	CASSLRGWGYTF
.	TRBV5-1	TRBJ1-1	CASSPGNTEAFF
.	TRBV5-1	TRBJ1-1	CASSLEGVGTEAFF
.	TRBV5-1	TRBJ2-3	CASSLDPSITDTQYF
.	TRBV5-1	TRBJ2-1	CASSLGGHNEQFF
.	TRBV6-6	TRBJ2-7	CASSTRFEQYF
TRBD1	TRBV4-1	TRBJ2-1	CASNPGTGIPNEQFF
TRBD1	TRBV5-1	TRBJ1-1	CASTEVGTGGEAFF
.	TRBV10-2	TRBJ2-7	CASRGAGVEYEQYF
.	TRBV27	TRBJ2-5	CASREQGLQETQYF
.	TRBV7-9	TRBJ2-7	CASSVDWFGEQYF
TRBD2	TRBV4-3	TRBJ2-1	CASSRRSGRSYNEQFF
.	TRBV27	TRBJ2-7	CASSLAGTAPSYEQYF
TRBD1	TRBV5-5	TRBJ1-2	CASSLAGQGNYGYTF
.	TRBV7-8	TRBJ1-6	CASRLDSYSYSPLHF
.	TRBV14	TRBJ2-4	CASSQVGAQNIQYF
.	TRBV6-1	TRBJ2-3	CASRKGVSTDTQYF
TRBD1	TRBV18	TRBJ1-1	CASSPRGQMNTEAFF
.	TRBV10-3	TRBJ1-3	CAISENLGGTIYF
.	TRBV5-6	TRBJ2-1	CASSLGALPNNEQFF
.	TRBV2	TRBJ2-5	CASGTQGSGETQYF
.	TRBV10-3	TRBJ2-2	CATRLESSGELFF
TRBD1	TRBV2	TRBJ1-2	CASRGQGVEGYTF
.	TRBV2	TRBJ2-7	CASSAGQIGKYF
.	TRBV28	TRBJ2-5	CASSSPGRMEETQYF
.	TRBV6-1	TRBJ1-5	CASSEALRGYQPQHF
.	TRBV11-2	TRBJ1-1	CASSFEGWKNTEAFF
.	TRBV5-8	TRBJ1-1	CASSLLRSEAFF
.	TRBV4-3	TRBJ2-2	CASSQGPWAGLVGELFF